These 30 T cell receptor beta chains were sequenced from one sample in a study of human T cells and chemical hapten exposure (dated by TCRdb to the early 2020s). To prepare the library, RACE was applied. The sequencing machine was a NextSeq 500. TCRdb cleaned the public reads at Q25 with fastp, built clones with MiXCR and kept in-frame beta chains. Identical CDR3 protein sequences are pooled into one entry, listed with their most common genes and DNA. Recorded for this sample are under 400,000 distinct CDR3 sequences; approximately 5.1% of them occurred a single time. 2.5% to 3% of the sample belongs to the ten largest clones. The time point label on this specimen signifies: pre-sensitization, week 0. The treatment or condition label, as the study defines it: therapeutic diphenylcyclopropenone sensitization with weekly scalp DPC. The sample in question was whole blood, obtained in connection with sensitization to the hapten diphenylcyclopropenone (DPC). Source of these receptors: a woman aged 50 to 60 with alopecia areata. Some clones in this sample may be carry-over from other donors' samples.

The J gene is TRBJ2-2, the V gene TRBV19; possibly TRBD1 for D (5 bases). Germline V gene lookup returns CDR1 LNHDA and CDR2 SQIVND (reference sequence). The V gene lost 1 base and the J gene lost 9 bases, with 6 bases spanning the gap. There are 12 residues in the CDR3. This CDR3 reads CASSIGTRELFF. DNA of the CDR3: TGTGCCAGTAGTATAGGGACAAGGGAGCTGTTTTTT.

This clonotype was picked up many times. The genes are TRBV28 and TRBJ2-7, with a weak D call TRBD1 (5 bases). Germline lookup yields CDR1 MDHEN and CDR2 SYDVKM. The CDR3 sequence is 16 residues long. The V gene lost 4 bases and the J gene lost 3 bases, with 19 bases spanning the gap. The CDR3 coding sequence is TGTGCCAGCAGTTCTACCTCCCCGGACAACTTCTACGAGCAGTACTTC. Protein product: CASSSTSPDNFYEQYF.

In this sample, this clonotype turned up a few times. CDR3 in amino acids: CASSLKGARTQPQHF. CDR3 coding DNA: TGTGCCAGCAGCTTAAAGGGTGCCAGAACCCAGCCCCAGCATTTT. V gene TRBV7-8 combines with J gene TRBJ1-5; D is unclear. The CDR3 covers 15 residues. Germline CDR1 and CDR2: SGHVS and FQNEAQ. Deletions cut 2 bases from V and 7 bases from J, with 15 bases between.

This clonotype was counted at least ten times. This chain uses TRBV29-1 with TRBJ2-1, with 7 bases lining up with TRBD1. The CDR3 extends over 12 amino acids. The J segment lost 14 bases and the V segment lost 6 bases, leaving 13 bases of the junction unmatched. The germline gives CDR1 SQVTM, CDR2 ANQGSEA. As DNA, the CDR3 is TGCAGCGTAACCGGGACAGTGGAGTCCAAGTTCTTC. Translating gives CSVTGTVESKFF.

This clonotype has only a few counts. The chain recombines TRBV12-3 or TRBV12-4 with TRBJ2-7, with a tentative D call TRBD2 (5 bases). This CDR3 is built from 13 residues. V dropped 6 bases and J dropped 3 bases, with 12 bases sitting between them. The CDR3 sequence: CASRIHGDYEQYF. The CDR3 DNA reads TGTGCCAGCAGAATTCACGGGGACTACGAGCAGTACTTC.

This clonotype has ten or more counts. The CDR3 bases are TGCAGCGTTGAGGGAATGACAGGGGAGAGCTCCTACGAGCAGTACTTC. It is translated as CSVEGMTGESSYEQYF. The gene calls are TRBV29-1 and TRBJ2-7; 8 bases are a match to TRBD1. Per germline, CDR1 SQVTM and CDR2 ANQGSEA. The ends lost 3 bases at V and 0 bases at J; junction bases unmatched: 10. There are 16 residues in the CDR3.

This clonotype was counted between two and nine times. V usage is TRBV4-2 and J usage is TRBJ2-1; 8 nucleotides agree with TRBD2. Trimming removed 4 bases from V and 9 bases from J; junction bases left unmatched: 5. The CDR3 consists of 13 residues. CDR1 LGHNA and CDR2 YNFKEQ come from the germline V gene. The CDR3 is CASSLGLVAEQFF. CDR3 nucleotides: TGTGCCAGCAGCCTGGGACTAGTCGCTGAGCAGTTCTTC.

This clonotype was detected only a few times. This sequence joins TRBV28 and TRBJ2-7, with TRBD1 matching over 7 bases. The CDR3 contains 14 residues. Germline V gene sequence: CDR1 MDHEN, CDR2 SYDVKM. V shed 7 bases and J 3 bases; nucleotides not matched to a gene: 9. The CDR3 region is CASTSGTVFYEQYF. Written as DNA, the CDR3 is TGTGCCAGCACTTCCGGGACAGTCTTCTACGAGCAGTACTTC.

J is TRBJ1-6 and V is TRBV7-9, with D possibly being TRBD1 (5 bases). CDR1 and CDR2 (germline): SEHNR, FQNEAQ (reference sequence). This CDR3 region has 16 residues. V was clipped by 5 bases and J by 5 bases, with 16 bases between them. This CDR3 reads CASSGRGQGNNSPLHF. CDR3 DNA sequence: TGTGCCAGCAGCGGACGAGGGCAGGGTAATAATTCACCCCTCCACTTT. Drawing the rest from reference TRBV7-9 and TRBJ1-6, the complete variable domain is DTGVSQNPRHKITKRGQNVTFRCDPISEHNRLYWYRQTLGQGPEFLTYFQNEAQLEKSRLLSDRFSAERPKGSFSTLEIQRTEQGDSAMYLCASSGRGQGNNSPLHFGNGTRLTVT.

This clonotype was seen only a few times. This chain's CDR3 is CASRDTYTEAFF. The CDR3 region has the DNA TGTGCCAGCCGGGACACTTACACTGAAGCTTTCTTT. V is TRBV28 and J is TRBJ1-1; D is possibly TRBD1 (6 bases). The germline CDR1 and CDR2 sequences are MDHEN and SYDVKM. The V end was cut by 8 bases, the J end by 3 bases, with 10 bases between. The CDR3 consists of 12 residues.

DNA of the CDR3: TGCAGTGCTAGAGATCATCTGAGACAGGGGCAGGAGACCCAGTACTTC. This translates into CSARDHLRQGQETQYF. The genes are TRBV20-1 and TRBJ2-5; 8 bases line up with TRBD1. The CDR3 contains 16 residues. Per germline, CDR1 DFQATT and CDR2 SNEGSKA (reference sequence). V was clipped by 0 bases and J by 5 bases; unmatched bases: 11.

This clonotype was observed at least ten times. The chain couples TRBV5-1 to TRBJ1-1; TRBD1 is a possible D gene (6 bases). The germline gives CDR1 SGHRS, CDR2 YFSETQ. Trimming left V 4 bases short and J 2 bases short, with 12 bases between. The length of the CDR3 is 14 residues. DNA for the CDR3: TGCGCCAGCAGCCCGGGACACCTCAACACTGAAGCTTTCTTT. Its protein product is CASSPGHLNTEAFF.

The chain recombines TRBV5-1 with TRBJ2-7; D is uncertain. The CDR3 length is 14 residues. Germline-derived CDR1 and CDR2 are SGHRS and YFSETQ. V was pared by 4 bases and J by 2 bases, with 13 bases between. DNA for the CDR3: TGCGCCAGCAGCAACGAATTGAGTACCTACGAGCAGTACTTC. Amino acids: CASSNELSTYEQYF.

In its sample, this clonotype was seen a few times. The chain employs TRBV27 and TRBJ2-6; D tentatively reads TRBD1 or TRBD2 (5 bases each). There are 19 residues in the CDR3. The germline V gene encodes CDR1 MNHEY and CDR2 SMNVEV (reference sequence). V lost 4 bases and J 0 bases, leaving 19 bases between the germline ends. Here the CDR3 reads CASSSRIRDGYSGANVLTF. CDR3 nucleotide sequence: TGTGCCAGCAGTTCCCGTATCCGGGACGGCTACTCTGGGGCCAACGTCCTGACTTTC. The whole variable domain, remainder taken from reference TRBV27 and TRBJ2-6, is EAQVTQNPRYLITVTGKKLTVTCSQNMNHEYMSWYRQDPGLGLRQIYYSMNVEVTDKGDVPEGYKVSRKEKRNFPLILESPSPNQTSLYFCASSSRIRDGYSGANVLTFGAGSRLTVL.

This clonotype appeared a few times. V gene TRBV5-1 combines with J gene TRBJ2-1, with D possibly matching TRBD2 (5 bases). The CDR3 runs 15 residues. V was pared by 4 bases and J by 8 bases, with 19 bases between. Germline CDR1 reads SGHRS; CDR2 reads YFSETQ. The CDR3 coding sequence is TGCGCCAGCAGCAATGGACTTTTTAATCAGGATGAGCAGTTCTTC. Translated: CASSNGLFNQDEQFF.

This clonotype was seen at least ten times. One end of the junction does not line up with germline, which may come from a read error. V usage is TRBV28 and J usage is TRBJ2-7, with 7 bases aligning to TRBD2. CDR3 length equals 12 residues. In germline, CDR1 is MDHEN, CDR2 SYDVKM. Here the CDR3 DNA reads TGTGCCAAGTTATTACGGGAGGCCGGCGGGAACTTC. Its protein is CAKLLREAGGNF.

There are many counts of this clonotype. The genes are TRBV20-1 and TRBJ2-1; 8 bases map to TRBD1. The CDR3 contains 12 residues. The V and J ends lost 5 bases and 8 bases, in that order; junction bases with no gene match: 5. CDR1 and CDR2 (germline): DFQATT, SNEGSKA (reference sequence). The CDR3 is CSAVDRADEQFF. The CDR3 DNA reads as TGCAGTGCTGTGGACAGGGCGGATGAGCAGTTCTTC.

Ten or more counts support this clonotype. The chain's CDR3 is CASSYYKDTEAFF. In DNA, the CDR3 is TGTGCCAGCAGTTATTATAAGGACACTGAAGCTTTCTTT. The genes are TRBV6-5 and TRBJ1-1, with D unresolved. V was cut by 3 bases and J by 3 bases, with 8 bases left in between. Germline loops: CDR1 MNHEY, CDR2 SVGAGI. The CDR3 is 13 residues long.

The table lists this clonotype with many counts. The rearrangement joins TRBV25-1 to TRBJ2-3; 11 bases match TRBD2. Germline CDR1 and CDR2: MGHDK and SYGVNS. V lost 6 bases to trimming and J lost 2 bases; unmatched junction nucleotides: 7. The CDR3 is made up of 16 amino acids. For the CDR3, the DNA is TGTGCCAGCAGCCGGACTAGCGGGTCCTACACAGATACGCAGTATTTT. Translating gives CASSRTSGSYTDTQYF.

The chain uses TRBV7-9 and TRBJ1-3, with a possible D match to TRBD1 (5 bases). CDR1 SEHNR and CDR2 FQNEAQ come from the germline V gene (reference sequence). There are 16 residues in the CDR3. Trimming left V 4 bases short and J 4 bases short, with 17 bases between. This chain's CDR3 is CASSSGDSPIGNTIYF. CDR3 nucleotides: TGTGCCAGCAGCTCGGGGGATAGCCCGATCGGAAACACCATATATTTT.

This chain connects TRBV12-3 or TRBV12-4 to TRBJ2-7; tentative D call: TRBD1 (5 bases). The CDR3 length is 12 residues. V shed 9 bases and J shed 2 bases, with 11 bases lying between them. In DNA, the CDR3 is TGTGCCAGTAAAGGACAAACCTACGAGCAGTACTTC. Translating gives CASKGQTYEQYF.

This clonotype has a count of ten or more. The V call is TRBV7-9, the J call TRBJ1-4, with D perhaps matching TRBD1 (6 bases). V lost 7 bases, J lost 8 bases, and 14 bases lay in between. CDR3 length equals 13 residues. Germline V gene sequence: CDR1 SEHNR, CDR2 FQNEAQ (reference sequence). CDR3 nucleotides: TGTGCCAGCAAGCCGACAGGCTGGGAAAAACTGTTTTTT. It yields the protein CASKPTGWEKLFF. Together with reference TRBV7-9 and TRBJ1-4, the CDR3 gives the full variable domain: DTGVSQNPRHKITKRGQNVTFRCDPISEHNRLYWYRQTLGQGPEFLTYFQNEAQLEKSRLLSDRFSAERPKGSFSTLEIQRTEQGDSAMYLCASKPTGWEKLFFGSGTQLSVL.

Ten or more counts support this clonotype. The rearrangement links TRBV6-2 or TRBV6-3 to TRBJ2-3, with a weak D call TRBD1 (6 bases). This CDR3 has 14 residues. Trimming shortened V by 7 bases and J by 2 bases, and 13 bases separated the two germline ends. Germline values: CDR1 MNHEY, CDR2 SVGEGT. The DNA of the CDR3 is TGTGCCAGCACCCCGACAGGAGACACAGATACGCAGTATTTT. Translated: CASTPTGDTDTQYF.

This clonotype has ten or more counts. The chain uses TRBV12-5 and TRBJ2-2; 7 bases match TRBD1. CDR1 is LGHNT and CDR2 is FRNRAP in the germline V gene. J lost 4 bases, V lost 1 base, and 6 bases had no gene match. There are 16 residues in the CDR3. The CDR3 region has the DNA TGTGCTAGTGGTTTGGGGCAGGGGGAAGGCACCGGGGAGCTGTTTTTT. Its translation: CASGLGQGEGTGELFF.

This clonotype has at least ten counts. V usage is TRBV18 and J usage is TRBJ2-7; 9 bases agree with TRBD2. The CDR3 spans 15 residues. Germline loops: CDR1 KGHSH, CDR2 LQKENI. With 2 bases clipped from V and 6 bases from J, the junction kept 8 bases outside the gene matches. The CDR3 loop reads CASSPVVAGETEQYF. DNA for the CDR3: TGTGCCAGCTCACCAGTGGTAGCGGGAGAGACCGAGCAGTACTTC.

This clonotype was observed at least ten times. The V and J genes are TRBV20-1 and TRBJ1-2, with 8 bases lining up with TRBD1. The length of the CDR3 is 13 residues. V shed 5 bases, J shed 7 bases, and the junction held 9 bases outside the gene matches. Germline CDR1 DFQATT, CDR2 SNEGSKA (reference sequence). CDR3 protein: CSADTGGVAGYTF. The CDR3 nucleotides read TGCAGTGCTGACACAGGGGGAGTAGCTGGCTACACCTTC.

In its sample, this clonotype was seen many times. The chain links TRBV24-1 to TRBJ1-1, with D unclear. V shed 1 base and J shed 9 bases, with 8 bases lying between them. CDR1 is KGHDR, CDR2 SFDVKD, per germline. The CDR3 totals 12 residues. The CDR3 bases are TGTGCCACCAGTGATTTCACTGGGAAAGCTTTCTTT. Amino acids: CATSDFTGKAFF.

This clonotype came up many times. The chain combines TRBV3-1 with TRBJ1-3; D unresolved. Trimming cost V 1 base and J 0 bases, with 4 bases left between them. CDR1 is LGHDT, CDR2 YNNKEL, per germline (reference sequence). This CDR3 contains 14 residues. The CDR3 DNA follows: TGTGCCAGCAGCCAAGGGGTCTCTGGAAACACCATATATTTT. Its translation: CASSQGVSGNTIYF.

This clonotype was counted a few times. The chain carries TRBV5-1 and TRBJ2-3; D is perhaps TRBD2 (5 bases). The CDR3 spans 15 residues. Germline CDR1 is SGHRS and CDR2 is YFSETQ. V was pared by 2 bases and J by 2 bases, with 12 bases between. The CDR3 protein is CASSLSGSHTDTQYF. In DNA form, the CDR3 reads TGCGCCAGCAGCTTAAGCGGATCCCACACAGATACGCAGTATTTT.

This chain uses TRBV5-1 with TRBJ1-2; TRBD1 matches at 7 bases. With V trimmed by 4 bases and J by 6 bases, 3 bases remained unmatched. The CDR3 extends over 12 amino acids. Germline CDR1 SGHRS, CDR2 YFSETQ. The CDR3 is CASSGGTDGYTF. Written as DNA, the CDR3 is TGCGCCAGCAGCGGGGGGACAGATGGCTACACCTTC.